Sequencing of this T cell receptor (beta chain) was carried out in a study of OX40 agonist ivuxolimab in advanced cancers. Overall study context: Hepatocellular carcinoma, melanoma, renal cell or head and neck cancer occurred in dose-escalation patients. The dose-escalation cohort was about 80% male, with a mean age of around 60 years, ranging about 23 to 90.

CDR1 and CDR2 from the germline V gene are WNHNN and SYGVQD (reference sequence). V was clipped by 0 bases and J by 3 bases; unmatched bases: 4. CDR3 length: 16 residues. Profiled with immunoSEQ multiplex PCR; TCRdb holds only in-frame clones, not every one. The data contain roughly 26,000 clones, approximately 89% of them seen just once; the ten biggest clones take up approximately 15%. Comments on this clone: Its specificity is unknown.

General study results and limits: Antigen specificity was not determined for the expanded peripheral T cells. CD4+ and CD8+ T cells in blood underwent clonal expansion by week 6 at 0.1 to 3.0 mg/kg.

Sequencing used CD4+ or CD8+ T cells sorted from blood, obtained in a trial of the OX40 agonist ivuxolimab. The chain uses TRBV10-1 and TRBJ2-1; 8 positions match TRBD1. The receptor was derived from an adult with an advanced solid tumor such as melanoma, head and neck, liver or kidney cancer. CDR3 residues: CASSESYRGDYNEQFF. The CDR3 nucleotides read TGCGCCAGCAGTGAGTCATACAGGGGGGACTACAATGAGCAGTTCTTC.